These 13 T cell receptor beta chains were sequenced from one sample in a study of beta chain features in type 1 diabetes. The study reverse transcribed the entire isolated RNA, so it sequenced expressed TCRB transcripts. Produced via immunoSEQ multiplex PCR; TCRdb's table is partial and in-frame only. There are 300,000 to 350,000 clones in the sample; about 20% occur only once, and approximately 0.046% lies in the top ten. The sequenced sample was naive CD4+ T cells from blood. The receptors shown here come from a young woman in good health.

This clone was picked up one time. The chain links TRBV29-1 to TRBJ2-3; D is undetermined. In germline, CDR1 is SQVTM, CDR2 ANQGSEA. This CDR3 contains 13 residues. The ends were cut back, 6 bases at V and 0 bases at J, with 10 bases in the middle. CDR3 nucleotide sequence: TGCAGCGTACAGACCGTTAGCACAGATACGCAGTATTTT. This gives the protein CSVQTVSTDTQYF.

This sequence joins TRBV4-1 and TRBJ1-5; 11 bases line up with TRBD1. The germline gives CDR1 MGHRA, CDR2 YSYEKL. The V and J ends lost 1 base and 4 bases, in that order; junction bases with no gene match: 9. The CDR3 spans 18 residues. The CDR3: CASSQVGTGGAVNQPQHF. CDR3 nucleotide sequence: TGCGCCAGCAGCCAAGTTGGGACAGGGGGGGCCGTAAATCAGCCCCAGCATTTT.

The chain is built from TRBV19 and TRBJ2-6; D perhaps matches TRBD1 (5 bases). V lost 2 bases and J 2 bases, leaving 10 bases between the germline ends. This CDR3 has 16 amino acids. CDR1 is LNHDA, CDR2 SQIVND, per germline (reference sequence). The chain's CDR3 is CASSIQGSAGANVLTF. The CDR3 bases are TGTGCCAGTAGTATACAGGGTTCCGCTGGGGCCAACGTCCTGACTTTC.

This clone was seen a handful of times. V usage is TRBV5-1 and J usage is TRBJ1-1; a possible D gene is TRBD1 (6 bases). Per the germline V gene, CDR1 is SGHRS and CDR2 is YFSETQ. Trimming shortened V by 2 bases and J by 4 bases, and 12 bases separated the two germline ends. The CDR3 spans 14 residues. As DNA, the CDR3 is TGCGCCAGCAGCTTAACAGGGTTGGGCACTGAAGCTTTCTTT. Amino acid sequence: CASSLTGLGTEAFF.

In its sample, this clone was seen a few times. V and J are TRBV7-9 and TRBJ1-4; 9 nucleotides match TRBD1. Germline V gene lookup returns CDR1 SEHNR and CDR2 FQNEAQ (reference sequence). The ends lost 5 bases at V and 7 bases at J; junction bases unmatched: 8. This CDR3 is built from 15 residues. CDR3 DNA: TGTGCCAGCAGCAGAGGGGACAGGGTCGGTGAAAAACTGTTTTTT. Translated: CASSRGDRVGEKLFF.

The chain combines TRBV18 with TRBJ2-1; 11 positions match TRBD2. Germline CDR1 KGHSH, CDR2 LQKENI. This CDR3 is 15 amino acids long. With 4 bases clipped from V and 7 bases from J, the junction kept 6 bases outside the gene matches. Here the CDR3 reads CASSQTSGARNEQFF. CDR3 nucleotide sequence: TGTGCCAGCTCACAGACTAGCGGGGCAAGGAATGAGCAGTTCTTC.

This clone was detected only a few times. The chain has TRBV5-4 and TRBJ1-2; D ambiguous. Germline V lookup: CDR1 SGHNT, CDR2 YYREEE (reference sequence). The V end lost 1 base, the J end lost 3 bases, and 7 bases lay between the germline ends. CDR3 length: 13 amino acids. The CDR3 DNA reads TGTGCCAGCAGCTTGTTTGGAGACTATGGCTACACCTTC. As protein: CASSLFGDYGYTF.

A few counts support this clone. The CDR3 DNA follows: TGTGCCAGCAGCCCCGCCGGCGGACGGGGCGAGCAGTACTTC. It specifies CASSPAGGRGEQYF. The V and J genes are TRBV7-6 and TRBJ2-7; tentatively, D is TRBD2 (5 bases). This CDR3 is built from 14 residues. V lost 5 bases and J 6 bases, leaving 17 bases between the germline ends. CDR1 SGHVS and CDR2 FNYEAQ come from the germline V gene. Full variable domain (rest looked up from reference TRBV7-6 and TRBJ2-7): GAGVSQSPRYKVTKRGQDVALRCDPISGHVSLYWYRQALGQGPEFLTYFNYEAQQDKSGLPNDRFSAERPEGSISTLTIQRTEQRDSAMYRCASSPAGGRGEQYFGPGTRLTVT.

Only a few counts were recorded for this clone. This chain joins TRBV30 and TRBJ2-2; D gene ambiguous. Germline assignment: CDR1 GTSNPN and CDR2 SVGIG (reference sequence). The CDR3 length is 13 residues. Trimming removed 2 bases from V and 1 base from J, with 5 bases in between. Here the CDR3 reads CAWSTENTGELFF. Written as DNA, the CDR3 is TGTGCCTGGAGTACAGAGAACACCGGGGAGCTGTTTTTT.

The V and J genes are TRBV27 and TRBJ1-2, with TRBD1 matching 8 bases. The V gene end was trimmed by 3 bases and the J gene end by 6 bases; junction bases not matched to a gene: 3. This CDR3 has 13 residues. Germline V gene sequence: CDR1 MNHEY, CDR2 SMNVEV (reference sequence). The CDR3 nucleotides are TGTGCCAGCAGTTTTGGCAGGGGGCATGGCTACACCTTC. Protein: CASSFGRGHGYTF.

This chain joins TRBV28 and TRBJ2-1, with 8 bases identical to TRBD2. Germline loops: CDR1 MDHEN, CDR2 SYDVKM. The J segment lost 7 bases and the V segment lost 10 bases, leaving 9 bases of the junction unmatched. The CDR3 length is 13 residues. In DNA, the CDR3 is TGTGCCACCCAGCGGGAGATCCGGAATGAGCAGTTCTTC. Translated, it gives CATQREIRNEQFF.

This clone appeared a few times. The chain couples TRBV18 to TRBJ2-3; 7 nucleotides match TRBD2. The CDR3 spans 16 residues. The germline V gene encodes CDR1 KGHSH and CDR2 LQKENI. The V segment lost 0 bases and the J segment 1 base; nucleotides outside the gene matches: 4. The CDR3 loop reads CASSPPTGGGTDTQYF. The CDR3 nucleotides are TGTGCCAGCTCACCACCAACGGGAGGCGGCACAGATACGCAGTATTTT.

This chain uses TRBV2 with TRBJ2-5; D gene ambiguous. CDR3 size: 11 residues. V was shortened by 3 bases and J by 8 bases, with 7 bases between the two germline ends. CDR1 is SNHLY and CDR2 is FYNNEI in the germline V gene. The CDR3 loop is CASSDEDTQYF. Written as DNA, the CDR3 is TGTGCCAGCAGTGACGAGGATACCCAGTACTTC.